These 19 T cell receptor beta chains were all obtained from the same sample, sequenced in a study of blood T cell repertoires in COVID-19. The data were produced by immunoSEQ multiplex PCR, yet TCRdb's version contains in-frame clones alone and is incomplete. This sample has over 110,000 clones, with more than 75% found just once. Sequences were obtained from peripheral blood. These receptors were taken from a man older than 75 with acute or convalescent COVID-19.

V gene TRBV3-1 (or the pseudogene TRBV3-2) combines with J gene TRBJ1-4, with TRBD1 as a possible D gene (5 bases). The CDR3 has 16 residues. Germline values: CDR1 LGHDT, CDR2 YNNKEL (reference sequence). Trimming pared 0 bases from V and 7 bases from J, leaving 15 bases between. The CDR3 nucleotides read TGTGCCAGCAGCCAAGACCGGGGGTTGGCTGGTGAAAAACTGTTTTTT. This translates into CASSQDRGLAGEKLFF.

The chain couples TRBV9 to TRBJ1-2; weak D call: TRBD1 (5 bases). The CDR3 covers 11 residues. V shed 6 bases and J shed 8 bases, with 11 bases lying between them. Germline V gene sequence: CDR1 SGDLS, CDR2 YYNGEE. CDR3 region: CASKGMRGYTF. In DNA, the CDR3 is TGTGCCAGCAAGGGGATGAGGGGCTACACCTTC.

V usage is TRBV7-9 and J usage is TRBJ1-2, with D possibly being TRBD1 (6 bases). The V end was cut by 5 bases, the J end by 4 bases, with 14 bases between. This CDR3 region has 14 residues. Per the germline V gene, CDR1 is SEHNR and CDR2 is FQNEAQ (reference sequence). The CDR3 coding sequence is TGTGCCAGCAGCACTCGGACAGCGGTCTATGGCTACACCTTC. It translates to CASSTRTAVYGYTF. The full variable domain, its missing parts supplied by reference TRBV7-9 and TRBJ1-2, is DTGVSQNPRHKITKRGQNVTFRCDPISEHNRLYWYRQTLGQGPEFLTYFQNEAQLEKSRLLSDRFSAERPKGSFSTLEIQRTEQGDSAMYLCASSTRTAVYGYTFGSGTRLTVV.

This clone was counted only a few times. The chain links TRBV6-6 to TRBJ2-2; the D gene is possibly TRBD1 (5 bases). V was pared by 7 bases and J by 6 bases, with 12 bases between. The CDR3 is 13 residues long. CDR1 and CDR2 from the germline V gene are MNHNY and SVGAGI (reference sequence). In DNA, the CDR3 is TGTGCCAGCACCTACCTAGGGGCCGGGGAGCTGTTTTTT. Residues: CASTYLGAGELFF.

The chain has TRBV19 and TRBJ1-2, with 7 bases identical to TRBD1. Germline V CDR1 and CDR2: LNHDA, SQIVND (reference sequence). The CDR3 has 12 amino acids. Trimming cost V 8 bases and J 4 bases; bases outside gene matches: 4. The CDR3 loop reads CASRPGGYGYTF. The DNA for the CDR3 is TGTGCCAGTCGGCCAGGGGGCTATGGCTACACCTTC.

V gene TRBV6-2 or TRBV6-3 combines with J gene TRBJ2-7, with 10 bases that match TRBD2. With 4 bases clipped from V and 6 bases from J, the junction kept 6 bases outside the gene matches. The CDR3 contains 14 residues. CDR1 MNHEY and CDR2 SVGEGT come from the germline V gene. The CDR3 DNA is TGTGCCAGCAGTTCCTCTAGCGGGGGCCTCGAGCAGTACTTC. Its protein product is CASSSSSGGLEQYF.

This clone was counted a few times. Here the CDR3 reads CASSLITLGDIPSPLHF. The CDR3 DNA is TGTGCCAGCAGTTTAATAACTCTCGGGGACATCCCTTCACCCCTCCACTTT. The chain links TRBV28 to TRBJ1-6; D is perhaps TRBD1 (6 bases). Germline CDR1 MDHEN, CDR2 SYDVKM. The V end was cut by 2 bases, the J end by 9 bases, with 20 bases between. This CDR3 region has 17 residues.

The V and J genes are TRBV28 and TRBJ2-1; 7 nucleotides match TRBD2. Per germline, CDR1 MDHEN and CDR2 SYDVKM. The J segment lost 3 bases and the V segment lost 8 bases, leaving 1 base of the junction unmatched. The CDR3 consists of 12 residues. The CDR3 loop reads CASGGVYNEQFF. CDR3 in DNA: TGTGCCAGCGGGGGGGTCTACAATGAGCAGTTCTTC.

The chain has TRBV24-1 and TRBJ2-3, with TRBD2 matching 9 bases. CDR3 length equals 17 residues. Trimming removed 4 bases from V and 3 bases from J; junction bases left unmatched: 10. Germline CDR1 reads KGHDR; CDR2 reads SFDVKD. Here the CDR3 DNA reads TGTGCCACCAGTGACCGGTCCTTGACTAGCGGTACAGATACGCAGTATTTT. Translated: CATSDRSLTSGTDTQYF.

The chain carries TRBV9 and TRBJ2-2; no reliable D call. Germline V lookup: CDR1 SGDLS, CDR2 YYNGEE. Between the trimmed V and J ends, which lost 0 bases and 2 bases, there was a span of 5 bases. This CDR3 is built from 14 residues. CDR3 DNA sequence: TGTGCCAGCAGCGTAGCAGGTAACACCGGGGAGCTGTTTTTT. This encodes CASSVAGNTGELFF.

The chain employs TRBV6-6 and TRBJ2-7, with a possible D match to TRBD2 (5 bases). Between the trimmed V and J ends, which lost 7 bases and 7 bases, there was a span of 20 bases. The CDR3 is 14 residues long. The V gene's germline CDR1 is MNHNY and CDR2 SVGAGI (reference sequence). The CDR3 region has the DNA TGTGCCAGCACCTTGGCGGGCGGCGCAAGGGAGCAGTACTTC. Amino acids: CASTLAGGAREQYF.

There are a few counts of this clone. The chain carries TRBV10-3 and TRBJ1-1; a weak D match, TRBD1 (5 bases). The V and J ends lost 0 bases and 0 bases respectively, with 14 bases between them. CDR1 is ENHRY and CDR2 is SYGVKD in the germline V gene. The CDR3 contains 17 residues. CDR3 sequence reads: CAISESGRVAMNTEAFF. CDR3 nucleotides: TGTGCCATCAGTGAGTCGGGCAGGGTGGCCATGAACACTGAAGCTTTCTTT.

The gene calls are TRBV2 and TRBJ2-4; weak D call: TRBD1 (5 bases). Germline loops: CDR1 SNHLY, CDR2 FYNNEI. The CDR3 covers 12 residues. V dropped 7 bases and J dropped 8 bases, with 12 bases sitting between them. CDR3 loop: CASKSRADIQYF. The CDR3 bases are TGTGCCAGCAAGTCCAGGGCTGACATTCAGTACTTC.

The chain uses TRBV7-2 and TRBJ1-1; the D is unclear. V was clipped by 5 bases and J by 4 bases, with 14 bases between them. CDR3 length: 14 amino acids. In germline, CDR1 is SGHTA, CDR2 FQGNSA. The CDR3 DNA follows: TGTGCCAGCAGCGCGTCCCCCTCGGGCACTGAAGCTTTCTTT. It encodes CASSASPSGTEAFF.

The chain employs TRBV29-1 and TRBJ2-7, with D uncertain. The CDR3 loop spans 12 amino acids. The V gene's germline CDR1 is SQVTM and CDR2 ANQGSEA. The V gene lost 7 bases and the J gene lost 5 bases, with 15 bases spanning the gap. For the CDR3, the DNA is TGCAGCGCCCTTTCCCCCTCGGACGAGCAGTACTTC. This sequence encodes CSALSPSDEQYF.

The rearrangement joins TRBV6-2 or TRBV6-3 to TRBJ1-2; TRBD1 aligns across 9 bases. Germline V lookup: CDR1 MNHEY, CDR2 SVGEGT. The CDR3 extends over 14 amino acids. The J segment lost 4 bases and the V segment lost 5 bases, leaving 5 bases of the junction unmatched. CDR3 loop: CASSKTGGGYGYTF. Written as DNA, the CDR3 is TGTGCCAGCAGTAAAACAGGGGGCGGCTATGGCTACACCTTC.

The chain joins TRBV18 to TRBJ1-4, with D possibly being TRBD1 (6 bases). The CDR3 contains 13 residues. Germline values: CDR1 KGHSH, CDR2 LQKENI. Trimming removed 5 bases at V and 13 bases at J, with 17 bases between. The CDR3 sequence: CASSTTGNLGLFF. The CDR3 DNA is TGTGCCAGCTCAACTACAGGGAACCTGGGACTGTTTTTT. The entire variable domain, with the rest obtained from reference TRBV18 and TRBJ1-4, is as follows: NAGVMQNPRHLVRRRGQEARLRCSPMKGHSHVYWYRQLPEEGLKFMVYLQKENIIDESGMPKERFSAEFPKEGPSILRIQQVVRGDSAAYFCASSTTGNLGLFFGSGTQLSVL.

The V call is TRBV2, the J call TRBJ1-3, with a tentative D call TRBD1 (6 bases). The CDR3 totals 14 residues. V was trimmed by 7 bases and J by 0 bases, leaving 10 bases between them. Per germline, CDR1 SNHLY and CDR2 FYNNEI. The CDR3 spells CASTKDSSGNTIYF. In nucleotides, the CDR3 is TGTGCCAGCACCAAGGACAGCTCTGGAAACACCATATATTTT.

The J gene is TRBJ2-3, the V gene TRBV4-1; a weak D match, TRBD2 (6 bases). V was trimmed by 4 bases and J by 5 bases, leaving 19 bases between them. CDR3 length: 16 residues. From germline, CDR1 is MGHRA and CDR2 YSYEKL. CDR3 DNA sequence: TGCGCCAGCAGCCTCCCCCCTGGCGGGACGATAGATACGCAGTATTTT. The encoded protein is CASSLPPGGTIDTQYF.